The clone carrying this T cell receptor beta chain was seen repeatedly, ten times or more. This entry comes from a study of T cells in Graves' hyperthyroidism and ophthalmopathy. Amplified TCR beta CDR3 regions derived from RNA transcripts. First-round RT-PCR with HTBI primers amplified the TCR CDR3 region. In TCRdb, the multiplex PCR reads were re-called with MiXCR into one record per CDR3 protein. The data hold roughly 500,000 distinct CDR3 sequences, with approximately 24% observed a single time. The CDR3 is made up of 13 amino acids. Germline CDR1 SNHLY, CDR2 FYNNEI. With V trimmed by 8 bases and J by 2 bases, 5 bases remained unmatched.

V gene TRBV2 combines with J gene TRBJ2-5; 7 bases are shared with TRBD1. This receptor was identified in a woman aged 30 to 39 with Graves' ophthalmopathy. Source material: blood. CDR3 bases: TGTGCCAGCGAAGGGACAGAACAAGAGACCCAGTACTTC. Translation gives CASEGTEQETQYF.